This T cell receptor (beta chain) was observed in a study of shared clonotypes between healthy human individuals. Turning to the study itself: Each donor had three CD4 naive, three CD4 memory, two CD8 naive and one CD8 memory plate.

Germline CDR1 and CDR2: MDHEN and SYDVKM. V shed 4 bases and J shed 2 bases, with 8 bases lying between them. This CDR3 contains 14 residues. Negatively enriched CD4+ T cells were divided by CD45RA into naive and memory. Authors' processing steps: Because ImmunoSEQ provided only junction sequences with no quality scores, the filtering differed. Generated by immunoSEQ multiplex PCR, the TCRdb table keeps only in-frame clones and is missing some. D and trimming were read from the DNA, whereas the V and J calls and clone size are those reported in that table. The data contain over 850,000 clones, approximately 80% of them singletons.

J is TRBJ2-2 and V is TRBV28, with unresolved D. The sequence was obtained from a man younger than 35 in good health. Some clones in this sample may be carry-over from other donors' samples. What was sequenced was memory CD4+ T cells from PBMCs. The subset here: CD45RA-negative fraction. The CDR3 sequence is CASSWGQNTGELFF. CDR3 DNA: TGTGCCAGCAGTTGGGGTCAAAACACCGGGGAGCTGTTTTTT.